This TCR beta chain stems from a study of vaccination and CD4 T cells after COVID-19. Study background: Post-vaccine specimens were obtained a median approximately 70 days after dose two (range 14 to 241). Cells received overlapping spike peptides from SARS-CoV-2, HCoV-NL63, HCoV-OC43 and HCoV-229E as stimulation. Study observations and caveats: Median numbers of SARS-CoV-2-reactive clonotypes increased from around 20 to 38 (not a significant change).

This clonotype occurred a few times. Its target is not known. Treatment given: roughly ten-day PBMC culture with coronavirus spike peptide pools or control peptides (ViraFEST assay). Scientists ran DNA taken from cultured CD4+ T cells through the Oncomine TCR Beta short-read assay for sequencing. Genomic DNA was isolated from cultured CD4+ T cells. Via MiXCR, TCRdb re-called the PCR reads, giving one row per CDR3 protein. The data contain 7,500 to 10,000 distinct CDR3 sequences, 45% of them seen just once; the ten biggest clones take up 9% to 15%. The J segment lost 4 bases and the V segment lost 5 bases, leaving 5 bases of the junction unmatched. Germline CDR1 and CDR2: SEHNR and FQNEAQ (reference sequence). The CDR3 has 14 amino acids.

The chain uses TRBV7-9 and TRBJ2-7; TRBD1 agrees at 10 bases. The sample taken for sequencing was CD4+ T cells from blood, cultured in vitro. The sequence came from a human donor who had recovered from COVID-19. CDR3 sequence reads: CASSARTGGYEQYF. In DNA, the CDR3 is TGTGCCAGCAGCGCCCGGACAGGGGGGTACGAGCAGTACTTC.